The source of this T cell receptor (beta chain) is a study of blood T cell repertoires in COVID-19 (dated by TCRdb to the early 2020s). Turning to the overall study: Samples from collaborators originated in the United States, Italy and Spain and spanned both the acute and convalescent phases of COVID-19. The prospective study material was composed of cDNA or gDNA derived from T cells, B-cell-depleted T cells, or PBMCs. Deeply sampled blood TCRbeta repertoires from subjects exposed to, actively infected with, or recovered from COVID-19 were included in the dataset. A freely available public database, intended as a resource for researchers studying the immune response to SARS-CoV-2, is where the repertoires were released. Samples came from the ongoing ImmuneRACE study (first 160 participants) plus 1,254 subjects from 6 global collaborators. The sample metadata nearly always contained a de-identified subject ID, COVID-19 status, age in years and sex. Where available, HLA class I and class II types were taken from metadata supplied by the sample provider and were not determined by assay-based typing. Study-wide conclusions, independent of this receptor: Clinical and demographic metadata were provided uncurated, with the amount varying by source and participant.

Participants in the prospective study were enrolled through a virtual design, were aged about 18 to 100 years, and lived in roughly 24 United States geographic areas. Cohort assignment in the prospective study relied on participant-reported clinical history from a screening survey and a study questionnaire. Each participant in the prospective study had whole blood, serum and a nasopharyngeal or oropharyngeal swab collected by mobile phlebotomists. Over an approximately 2-month period, participants in the prospective study had the option of providing additional blood draws and questionnaires. Before DNA extraction, blood samples from the prospective study were shipped at room temperature or frozen. As to this clone: Its specific antigen is unknown. No base-level quality is on record; no much larger clone is a single base apart.

TCRbeta CDR3 regions were amplified from genomic DNA using the immunoSEQ Assay, a bias-controlled multiplex PCR. Under the source paper's analysis protocol: The number of nucleated cells in each sample was estimated from the amplification of reference gene primers within the assay. To quantify the absolute abundance of each unique TCRbeta CDR3 rearrangement, sequence reads were collapsed and filtered. For each sample, productive Simpson clonality was calculated as the square root of Simpson's diversity index across productive rearrangements. Entries here come from immuneACCESS through TCRdb and include only in-frame sequences with V and J called. Some clones fail to appear in such tables; in the studies checked, an unresolved V gene covers under half of the shortfall, and the cause of the remainder is unknown. V and J calls plus clone size are reproduced from that table; the DNA served to infer D and trimming. Counted in this sample were a few hundred thousand clones; around 84% of them appeared once. The top ten clones comprise under 4.5% of the sample.

CDR1 and CDR2 are drawn from the germline V gene (reference sequence): WNHNN, SYGVQD. Measured from the cysteine to the phenylalanine, the CDR3 is 15 residues long. Only the CDR3 DNA stays, 45 bases, in frame from base 1. V is shortened by 2 bases, J by 1 base, and the region joining them spans 11 bases. The sample taken for sequencing was PBMCs or T cells enriched from blood (not recorded which). The TCR comes from a man aged 30 to 39 with acute COVID-19. Here the chain combines TRBV10-1 and TRBJ1-1; the D gene is possibly TRBD1, with 6 bases matching. The CDR3 protein: CASSEPRGKNTEAFF. The DNA sequence reads TGCGCCAGCAGTGAGCCGAGGGGGAAGAACACTGAAGCTTTCTTT.